The 15 T cell receptor beta chains below all came from one sample that was sequenced in a study of graft-versus-host responses after intestinal transplantation. Which antigens these TCRs recognize remains unknown. Sequencing used immunoSEQ multiplex PCR; TCRdb keeps in-frame clones, though not all of them. The table shows around 100,000 clones, with about 92% occurring only once. The input for sequencing was unstimulated CD8+ T cells sorted from spleen or lymph node cells, taken before transplant. The receptors were gathered from a human donor who was the organ donor for an intestinal transplant.

This sequence joins TRBV5-6 and TRBJ2-1; no clear D. Germline loops: CDR1 SGHDT, CDR2 YYEEEE. The CDR3 is 16 residues long. Trimming cost V 4 bases and J 0 bases, with 14 bases left between them. The CDR3 nucleotides are TGTGCCAGCAGCCTGATCGGTATAAGCTCCTACAATGAGCAGTTCTTC. Its translation: CASSLIGISSYNEQFF.

The CDR3 loop is CASTPGRSHPTYEQYF. The CDR3 region has the DNA TGCGCCAGCACGCCGGGCAGGTCACACCCGACCTACGAGCAGTACTTC. This chain links TRBV23-1 with TRBJ2-7; the D is unclear. TRBV23-1 is an open reading frame, and its role is uncertain. V was shortened by 7 bases and J by 2 bases, with 21 bases between the two germline ends. The CDR3 totals 16 residues.

The rearrangement links TRBV9 to TRBJ2-3; D could derive from TRBD1 or TRBD2 (6 bases each). V gave up 4 bases and J gave up 0 bases, with 12 bases separating them. The CDR3 has 15 residues. Germline V gene lookup returns CDR1 SGDLS and CDR2 YYNGEE. CDR3 residues: CASSPGGYSTDTQYF. Here the CDR3 DNA reads TGTGCCAGCAGCCCCGGGGGCTATAGCACAGATACGCAGTATTTT. Supplemented by reference TRBV9 and TRBJ2-3, the full variable domain reads DSGVTQTPKHLITATGQRVTLRCSPRSGDLSVYWYQQSLDQGLQFLIQYYNGEERAKGNILERFSAQQFPDLHSELNLSSLELGDSALYFCASSPGGYSTDTQYFGPGTRLTVL.

About this clone: At the DNA level, this CDR3 is encoded by other sequences in the same sample as well. The genes are TRBV27 and TRBJ2-7; weak D call: TRBD1 (6 bases). Germline values: CDR1 MNHEY, CDR2 SMNVEV (reference sequence). The CDR3 totals 13 residues. Deletions cut 5 bases from V and 1 base from J, with 9 bases between. The CDR3 loop reads CASSLQGSYEQYF. Here the CDR3 DNA reads TGTGCCAGCAGTCTACAGGGTTCCTACGAGCAGTACTTC.

This sequence joins TRBV4-1 and TRBJ1-6; no firm D call. From germline, CDR1 is MGHRA and CDR2 YSYEKL. The V gene lost 3 bases and the J gene lost 3 bases, with 9 bases spanning the gap. The length of the CDR3 is 15 residues. The DNA of the CDR3 is TGCGCCAGCAGCCAGTACAGTGACTATAATTCACCCCTCCACTTT. This sequence encodes CASSQYSDYNSPLHF.

The chain joins TRBV7-5 to TRBJ2-1. TRBV7-5 is tagged as a pseudogene. CDR3 length: 15 residues. DNA for the CDR3: TGTGCCAGAAGTTCAGAGCCGGCCGTCGCCAATGAGCAGTTCTTC. Encoded protein: CARSSEPAVANEQFF.

The rearrangement links TRBV6-1 to TRBJ1-1, with TRBD1 identical over 9 bases. CDR1 is MNHNS and CDR2 is SASEGT in the germline V gene. This CDR3 contains 14 residues. After removal of 6 bases from V and 0 bases from J, the junction contained 2 bases not matched to a gene. The CDR3 nucleotides read TGTGCCAGCAGGGGACAGGGTATGAACACTGAAGCTTTCTTT. Translated, it gives CASRGQGMNTEAFF.

J is TRBJ1-6 and V is TRBV7-8, with TRBD1 as a possible D gene (5 bases). The CDR3 sequence is 17 residues long. The germline CDR1 and CDR2 sequences are SGHVS and FQNEAQ. Trimming removed 5 bases from V and 3 bases from J, with 17 bases in between. The CDR3 region is CASSQRGPSNYNSPLHF. CDR3 in DNA: TGTGCCAGCAGCCAACGGGGACCCTCAAACTATAATTCACCCCTCCACTTT.

The CDR3 DNA is TGTGCCAGCAGCCCCTACGGGGGGCTTTCTGAAGCTTTCTTT. It translates to CASSPYGGLSEAFF. The V gene is TRBV4-2, the J gene TRBJ1-1; D is perhaps TRBD1 (6 bases). Trimming shortened V by 4 bases and J by 6 bases, and 15 bases separated the two germline ends. The germline V gene encodes CDR1 LGHNA and CDR2 YNFKEQ. The CDR3 runs to 14 residues.

DNA of the CDR3: TGCGCCAGCAGCCCCGACACCGGGGAGCTGTTTTTT. Residues: CASSPDTGELFF. The chain uses TRBV5-1 and TRBJ2-2; D is ambiguous. The CDR3 length is 12 residues. Trimming left V 4 bases short and J 3 bases short, with 4 bases between. In germline, CDR1 is SGHRS, CDR2 YFSETQ.

V and J are TRBV19 and TRBJ1-1; no reliable D call. Trimming left V 10 bases short and J 1 base short, with 13 bases between. Germline-derived CDR1 and CDR2 are LNHDA and SQIVND (reference sequence). The CDR3 has 13 amino acids. CDR3 amino acids: CAIRAGRNTEAFF. The CDR3 DNA sequence: TGTGCCATTCGGGCGGGCAGGAACACTGAAGCTTTCTTT.

This clone was counted a few times. The rearrangement uses TRBV5-1 and TRBJ1-1; TRBD1 matches at 7 bases. The junction had 2 bases not matched to a gene; V was cut back by 1 base and J by 5 bases. Germline lookup yields CDR1 SGHRS and CDR2 YFSETQ. This CDR3 region has 13 residues. The CDR3 here is CASSLYRGTEAFF. CDR3 DNA sequence: TGCGCCAGCAGCTTGTACAGGGGAACTGAAGCTTTCTTT.

In regard to this clone: Other DNA variants within this sample encode the same CDR3. The rearrangement links TRBV28 to TRBJ2-7; TRBD1 matches 10 bases. Germline assignment: CDR1 MDHEN and CDR2 SYDVKM. With 4 bases clipped from V and 3 bases from J, the junction kept 0 bases outside the gene matches. CDR3 length: 13 amino acids. The CDR3 spells CASSWDRGYEQYF. The CDR3 DNA is TGTGCCAGCAGTTGGGACAGGGGCTACGAGCAGTACTTC. Together with reference TRBV28 and TRBJ2-7, the CDR3 gives the full variable domain: DVKVTQSSRYLVKRTGEKVFLECVQDMDHENMFWYRQDPGLGLRLIYFSYDVKMKEKGDIPEGYSVSREKKERFSLILESASTNQTSMYLCASSWDRGYEQYFGPGTRLTVT.

The chain combines TRBV9 with TRBJ2-3, with TRBD2 matching over 8 bases. Trimming at V came to 0 bases and at J to 3 bases, leaving 3 bases not matched to a gene. The CDR3 totals 15 residues. Germline CDR1 is SGDLS and CDR2 is YYNGEE. In DNA, the CDR3 is TGTGCCAGCAGCGTAGCTTCTAGCGGGACAGATACGCAGTATTTT. The encoded protein is CASSVASSGTDTQYF.

This sequence joins TRBV11-2 and TRBJ2-2; 7 bases map to TRBD1. The CDR3 consists of 14 residues. Germline V CDR1 and CDR2: SGHAT, FQNNGV. Unmatched junction bases numbered 3, after V lost 2 bases and J lost 6 bases. CDR3 nucleotide sequence: TGTGCCAGCAGCTTACGAGGGGGCTCCGGGGAGCTGTTTTTT. This gives the protein CASSLRGGSGELFF.